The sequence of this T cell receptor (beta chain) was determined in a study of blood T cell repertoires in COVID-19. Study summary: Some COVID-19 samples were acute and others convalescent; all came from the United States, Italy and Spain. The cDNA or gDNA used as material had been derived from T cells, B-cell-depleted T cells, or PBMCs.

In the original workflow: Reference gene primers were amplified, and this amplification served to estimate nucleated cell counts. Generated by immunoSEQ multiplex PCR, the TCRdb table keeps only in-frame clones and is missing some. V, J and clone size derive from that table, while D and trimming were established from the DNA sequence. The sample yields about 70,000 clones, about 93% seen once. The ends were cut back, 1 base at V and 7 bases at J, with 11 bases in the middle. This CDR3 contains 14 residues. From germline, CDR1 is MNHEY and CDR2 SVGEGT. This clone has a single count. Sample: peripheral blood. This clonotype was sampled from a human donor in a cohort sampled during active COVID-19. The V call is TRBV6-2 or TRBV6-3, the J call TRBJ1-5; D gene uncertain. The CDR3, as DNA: TGTGCCAGCAGTTACTTAGAAGCTTCCCAGCCCCAGCATTTT. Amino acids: CASSYLEASQPQHF.